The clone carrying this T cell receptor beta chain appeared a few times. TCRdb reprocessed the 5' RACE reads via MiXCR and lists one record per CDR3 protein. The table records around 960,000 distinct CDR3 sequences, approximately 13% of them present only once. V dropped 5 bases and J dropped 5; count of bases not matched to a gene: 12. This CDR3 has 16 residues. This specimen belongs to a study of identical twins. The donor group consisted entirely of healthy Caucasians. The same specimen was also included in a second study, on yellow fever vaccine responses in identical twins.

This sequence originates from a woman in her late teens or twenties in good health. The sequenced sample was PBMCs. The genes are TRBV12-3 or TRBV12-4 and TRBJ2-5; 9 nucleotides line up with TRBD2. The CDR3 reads CASSPTLAGAGETQYF. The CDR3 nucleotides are TGTGCCAGCAGTCCGACCTTAGCGGGAGCGGGGGAGACCCAGTACTTC.